These 16 T cell receptor beta chains share one sample of origin, sequenced in a study of blood T cell repertoires in COVID-19. TCRdb keeps only in-frame clones here, not all; method: immunoSEQ multiplex PCR. The table includes 65,000 to 95,000 clones, under 90% detected once. The source material was peripheral blood. These receptors were taken from a woman between 40 and 50 years old with active or convalescent COVID-19.

V and J are TRBV6-5 and TRBJ2-7, with 8 bases identical to TRBD1. Germline V gene data show CDR1 as MNHEY and CDR2 as SVGAGI. The V and J ends lost 6 bases and 2 bases, in that order; junction bases with no gene match: 6. The CDR3 consists of 14 residues. The CDR3 region has the DNA TGTGCCAGCAGCTCCGGACAGGGCACCTACGAGCAGTACTTC. It codes for CASSSGQGTYEQYF.

The rearrangement uses TRBV15 and TRBJ2-2; 7 bases fit TRBD2. The CDR3 sequence is 15 residues long. V was clipped by 6 bases and J by 8 bases; unmatched bases: 12. Per germline, CDR1 LNHNV and CDR2 YYDKDF (reference sequence). The CDR3 region has the DNA TGTGCCACCAGGGCTTTAGGGACTATCGATGGGGAGCTGTTTTTT. This translates into CATRALGTIDGELFF.

The rearrangement joins TRBV6-5 to TRBJ2-3; 12 positions agree with TRBD2. Germline values: CDR1 MNHEY, CDR2 SVGAGI. CDR3 length: 15 residues. Trimming at V came to 7 bases and at J to 3 bases, leaving 5 bases not matched to a gene. CDR3 loop: CASTSGGVRTDTQYF. DNA for the CDR3: TGTGCCAGCACTAGCGGGGGGGTGAGGACAGATACGCAGTATTTT.

This rearrangement joins TRBV7-3 to TRBJ2-1, with D possibly being TRBD2 (6 bases). Trimming cost V 0 bases and J 4 bases, with 13 bases left between them. The germline gives CDR1 SGHTA, CDR2 FQGTGA. There are 16 residues in the CDR3. The CDR3, as DNA: TGTGCCAGCAGCTTAACGGGGGTAGCGGTATACAATGAGCAGTTCTTC. It specifies CASSLTGVAVYNEQFF.

This clone was counted a few times. The gene calls are TRBV27 and TRBJ2-5; no firm D call. V gave up 10 bases and J gave up 0 bases, with 15 bases separating them. CDR1 MNHEY and CDR2 SMNVEV come from the germline V gene (reference sequence). CDR3 length: 14 residues. The CDR3: CAIEVRHYQETQYF. CDR3 coding DNA: TGTGCCATCGAAGTTAGACACTACCAAGAGACCCAGTACTTC.

This rearrangement joins TRBV11-2 to TRBJ2-5, with 11 bases matching TRBD2. Germline V CDR1 and CDR2: SGHAT, FQNNGV. CDR3 length: 17 residues. V was clipped by 5 bases and J by 4 bases; unmatched bases: 12. The CDR3 here is CASSPVAGGLIGETQYF. CDR3 DNA sequence: TGTGCCAGCAGCCCAGTAGCGGGGGGGCTGATAGGAGAGACCCAGTACTTC.

This clone was seen once. V gene TRBV30 combines with J gene TRBJ1-3, with 9 positions matching TRBD1. The junction had 4 bases not matched to a gene; V was cut back by 5 bases and J by 2 bases. This CDR3 has 14 amino acids. From germline, CDR1 is GTSNPN and CDR2 SVGIG (reference sequence). The CDR3 bases are TGTGCCTGGGGGACAGGGAGTGCTGGAAACACCATATATTTT. Translating it yields CAWGTGSAGNTIYF.

The chain has TRBV24-1 and TRBJ1-5; D is unresolved. This CDR3 region has 15 residues. The V end was cut by 5 bases, the J end by 0 bases, with 10 bases between. The germline gives CDR1 KGHDR, CDR2 SFDVKD. The CDR3 loop reads CATSGPGSSNQPQHF. The CDR3 nucleotides read TGTGCCACCAGTGGGCCGGGATCTAGCAATCAGCCCCAGCATTTT.

This clone was counted a few times. This chain uses TRBV19 with TRBJ1-5; 8 bases fit TRBD1. The germline V gene has CDR1 LNHDA and CDR2 SQIVND (reference sequence). With 6 bases clipped from V and 3 bases from J, the junction kept 7 bases outside the gene matches. CDR3 length: 15 amino acids. The CDR3 sequence: CASRKDRVDNQPQHF. DNA for the CDR3: TGTGCCAGTAGGAAGGACAGGGTTGACAATCAGCCCCAGCATTTT.

The chain has TRBV7-3 and TRBJ2-3; TRBD2 aligns across 7 bases. The V and J ends lost 5 bases and 0 bases, in that order; junction bases with no gene match: 5. Germline values: CDR1 SGHTA, CDR2 FQGTGA. This CDR3 region has 15 residues. The CDR3 loop reads CASSPLATSTDTQYF. For the CDR3, the DNA is TGTGCCAGCAGCCCACTAGCGACTAGCACAGATACGCAGTATTTT.

The V gene is TRBV24-1, the J gene TRBJ2-7, with 8 bases matching TRBD1. The J segment lost 1 base and the V segment lost 3 bases, leaving 4 bases of the junction unmatched. The CDR3 spans 15 residues. The germline V gene has CDR1 KGHDR and CDR2 SFDVKD. For the CDR3, the DNA is TGTGCCACCAGTGATCCCGGGACAGGATCCTACGAGCAGTACTTC. It is translated as CATSDPGTGSYEQYF.

J is TRBJ2-7 and V is TRBV24-1; the match to TRBD2 covers 7 bases. The CDR3 is 15 residues long. The trim removed 0 bases at V and 3 bases at J, leaving 4 bases unmatched. Germline lookup yields CDR1 KGHDR and CDR2 SFDVKD. In DNA form, the CDR3 reads TGTGCCACCAGTGATTTGAGGGAGGGGAGCTACGAGCAGTACTTC. This translates into CATSDLREGSYEQYF.

The chain carries TRBV9 and TRBJ2-3, with a possible D match to TRBD2 (6 bases). This CDR3 is 15 amino acids long. Germline CDR1 and CDR2: SGDLS and YYNGEE. Trimming stripped 5 bases from V and 4 bases from J, with 17 bases between. The CDR3 nucleotides read TGTGCCAGCAGTGCCCAACCCTCGGGGGCAGATACGCAGTATTTT. Its protein is CASSAQPSGADTQYF.

This clone was seen more than once but under ten times. V usage is TRBV2 and J usage is TRBJ2-3; D ambiguous. CDR1 is SNHLY, CDR2 FYNNEI, per germline. V was shortened by 7 bases and J by 4 bases, with 12 bases between the two germline ends. CDR3 length equals 13 residues. In DNA form, the CDR3 reads TGTGCCAGCACCTTGGTGCAGGCAGATACGCAGTATTTT. As protein: CASTLVQADTQYF.

The chain uses TRBV10-3 and TRBJ1-5; TRBD1 is a possible D gene (5 bases). This CDR3 has 16 amino acids. The germline V gene has CDR1 ENHRY and CDR2 SYGVKD. The V end was cut by 2 bases, the J end by 3 bases, with 14 bases between. The chain's CDR3 is CAISEIGRGDNQPQHF. The DNA of the CDR3 is TGTGCCATCAGTGAGATCGGCCGGGGGGACAATCAGCCCCAGCATTTT.

In this sample, this clone turned up a few times. This sequence joins TRBV10-2 and TRBJ2-2; 7 bases fit TRBD1. J gave up 0 bases and V 4 bases, and 14 bases lay outside the gene matches. Germline V CDR1 and CDR2: WSHSY, SAAADI. The CDR3 totals 19 residues. The CDR3 is CASSGPIQGPVANTGELFF. In DNA form, the CDR3 reads TGCGCCAGCAGTGGTCCCATACAGGGGCCCGTGGCGAACACCGGGGAGCTGTTTTTT.